The present T cell receptor (beta chain) was sequenced within a study of T cell responses to AZD1222 COVID-19 vaccine. General study findings and limits: Unmutated regions of variants are reportedly targeted by nearly half of spike-specific TCRs. Donors were largely white British and mainly female; clonal diversity was possibly underestimated. Sampling that yielded the repertoires occurred only after the peak T cell response. Among AZD1222 vaccinees, only 6 or 7 were seropositive at baseline.

Worth noting for this clone: What it recognizes is unknown.

Clones were read by immunoSEQ multiplex PCR, and TCRdb kept only the in-frame ones, dropping some. The sample shows roughly 80,000 clones, under 95% of them seen only once. This CDR3 contains 13 residues. CDR1 is SGDLS, CDR2 YYNGEE, per germline. With 2 bases removed from V and 6 bases from J, the gap between germline ends came to 10 bases. This receptor was identified in an adult in good health. Sample: peripheral blood, taken on day 0 of MenACWY control vaccination. The V call is TRBV9, the J call TRBJ2-3; D is unclear. CDR3 in amino acids: CASSVSPPDTQYF. CDR3 DNA: TGTGCCAGCAGCGTCTCTCCACCGGATACGCAGTATTTT. The full variable domain, its missing parts supplied by reference TRBV9 and TRBJ2-3, is DSGVTQTPKHLITATGQRVTLRCSPRSGDLSVYWYQQSLDQGLQFLIQYYNGEERAKGNILERFSAQQFPDLHSELNLSSLELGDSALYFCASSVSPPDTQYFGPGTRLTVL.